The rows below give T cell receptor beta chains drawn from one sample of a study of blood T cell repertoires in COVID-19. The assay was immunoSEQ multiplex PCR, and TCRdb's table has in-frame clones only and misses some. The repertoire holds hundreds of thousands of clones, with 88% as singletons. The sequenced material came from PBMCs or T cells enriched from blood (not recorded which). These receptors came from a woman between 50 and 59 years old who had recovered from COVID-19. CDR3s include the opening cysteine and the closing phenylalanine or tryptophan. The order of the fields is J gene, V gene, CDR3 protein.

j_call: TRBJ1-4; v_call: TRBV7-8; cdr3_aa: CASSFRRANEKLFF
j_call: TRBJ2-5; v_call: TRBV29-1; cdr3_aa: CSVEKSVDRYQETQYF
j_call: TRBJ1-1; v_call: TRBV6-2/TRBV6-3; cdr3_aa: CASSPHAGTQNTEAFF
j_call: TRBJ1-2; v_call: TRBV19; cdr3_aa: CASSPQNSGYTF
j_call: TRBJ1-1; v_call: TRBV5-6; cdr3_aa: CASSRPGQEHLNTEAFF
j_call: TRBJ1-2; v_call: TRBV9; cdr3_aa: CASSLQTGWAHGYTF
j_call: TRBJ1-4; v_call: TRBV19; cdr3_aa: CASSITGVLNEKLFF
j_call: TRBJ2-7; v_call: TRBV28; cdr3_aa: CASSLGLARGTYEQYF
j_call: TRBJ2-7; v_call: TRBV30; cdr3_aa: CAWSLNMRTYEQYF
j_call: TRBJ2-2; v_call: TRBV3-1/TRBV3-2; cdr3_aa: CASRGGNPNTGELFF
j_call: TRBJ2-1; v_call: TRBV5-1; cdr3_aa: CASSLMDSYNEQFF
j_call: TRBJ1-4; v_call: TRBV9; cdr3_aa: CASSVDGRSEKLFF
j_call: TRBJ1-1; v_call: TRBV3-1/TRBV3-2; cdr3_aa: CASSQPRTGAGLDTEAFF
j_call: TRBJ2-2; v_call: TRBV29-1; cdr3_aa: CSVMTFKGLAGKSGELFF
j_call: TRBJ1-3; v_call: TRBV29-1; cdr3_aa: CSVEKGGSGNTIYF
j_call: TRBJ2-1; v_call: TRBV25-1; cdr3_aa: CASSESLLARSSYNEQFF
j_call: TRBJ1-2; v_call: TRBV12-3/TRBV12-4; cdr3_aa: CASRQGSQWGYTF
j_call: TRBJ2-1; v_call: TRBV7-2; cdr3_aa: CASSLDGGLAAGEQFF
j_call: TRBJ2-1; v_call: TRBV2; cdr3_aa: CAASEGEINEQFF
j_call: TRBJ2-2; v_call: TRBV7-3; cdr3_aa: CASSRTGQGIGTGELFF
j_call: TRBJ1-1; v_call: TRBV27; cdr3_aa: CASSLEGTEAFF
j_call: TRBJ2-1; v_call: TRBV14; cdr3_aa: CASSLLAGGRSQGIEQFF
j_call: TRBJ2-5; v_call: TRBV4-3; cdr3_aa: CASSQREQETQYF
j_call: TRBJ2-7; v_call: TRBV5-4; cdr3_aa: CASSGRPGTSGSYEQYF
j_call: TRBJ1-5; v_call: TRBV7-8; cdr3_aa: CASSLVGRDRVQPQHF
j_call: TRBJ1-4; v_call: TRBV25-1; cdr3_aa: CASSGGQGAHEKLFF
j_call: TRBJ1-5; v_call: TRBV7-2; cdr3_aa: CASSSQDRGGQPQHF
j_call: TRBJ2-7; v_call: TRBV5-1; cdr3_aa: CASSGTSGTYEQYF
j_call: TRBJ2-1; v_call: TRBV5-4; cdr3_aa: CASSFLGSSYNEQFF
j_call: TRBJ1-6; v_call: TRBV6-5; cdr3_aa: CASSPDRGLSPLHF
j_call: TRBJ1-4; v_call: TRBV5-1; cdr3_aa: CASSPTFGRVNEKLFF
j_call: TRBJ2-5; v_call: TRBV7-6; cdr3_aa: CASSDTGEAETQYF
j_call: TRBJ1-5; v_call: TRBV28; cdr3_aa: CASSFQTGSLRQPQHF
j_call: TRBJ2-5; v_call: TRBV11-2; cdr3_aa: CASSPIGTDQETQYF
j_call: TRBJ1-2; v_call: TRBV5-1; cdr3_aa: CASSLNAGTTAGYTF
j_call: TRBJ2-1; v_call: TRBV9; cdr3_aa: CASSSTGEQFF
j_call: TRBJ1-4; v_call: TRBV9; cdr3_aa: CASSPGEATNEKLFF
j_call: TRBJ1-2; v_call: TRBV18; cdr3_aa: CASSPTGTYGYTF
j_call: TRBJ2-7; v_call: TRBV27; cdr3_aa: CASSLAGFYEQYF
j_call: TRBJ1-2; v_call: TRBV2; cdr3_aa: CASTDRGYGYTF
j_call: TRBJ1-5; v_call: TRBV30; cdr3_aa: CAWTSSGTENNRSNQPQHF
j_call: TRBJ1-5; v_call: TRBV6-1; cdr3_aa: CASSDRGYSNQPQHF
j_call: TRBJ2-7; v_call: TRBV5-1; cdr3_aa: CASSLPGEQYF
j_call: TRBJ1-3; v_call: TRBV30; cdr3_aa: CAWSATGVGNTIYF